The 25 T cell receptor beta chains listed next were all sequenced from one sample in a study of read filtering for tumor transcriptome and immune sequencing. From about 0.4 ug of RNA, a library with molecular barcoded alpha/delta and beta/gamma adaptors was made. Each CDR3 protein is one row after TCRdb ran MiXCR on the reads. The profile shows fewer than 100,000 distinct CDR3 sequences, roughly an eighth of them singletons. Sequencing input: a population of CD138-negative cells sorted from bone marrow. The receptor set was obtained from a donor at least 40 years old with multiple myeloma.

This clonotype appeared a few times. This sequence may be a read error, since a much larger clone differs from it by one base. This chain joins TRBV20-1 and TRBJ2-5; no reliable D call. The CDR3 runs 11 residues. CDR1 DFQATT and CDR2 SNEGSKA come from the germline V gene (reference sequence). CDR3 DNA sequence: TGCAGGGCCGCAGGTGTGGAGACCCAGTACTTC. Translating gives CRAAGVETQYF.

This clonotype has at least ten counts. The V call is TRBV5-1, the J call TRBJ2-2, with TRBD1 as a possible D gene (6 bases). The CDR3 is made up of 15 amino acids. Germline loops: CDR1 SGHRS, CDR2 YFSETQ. The germline V and J ends were trimmed by 5 bases and 1 base, with 12 bases remaining between them. CDR3 bases: TGCGCCAGCAGACCTGACAGGAGGAACACCGGGGAGCTGTTTTTT. Protein: CASRPDRRNTGELFF.

This clonotype has at least ten counts. The V call is TRBV20-1, the J call TRBJ2-3, with D maybe TRBD2 (5 bases). V was trimmed by 5 bases and J by 5 bases, leaving 17 bases between them. CDR3 length: 14 residues. CDR1 is DFQATT, CDR2 SNEGSKA, per germline (reference sequence). This CDR3 is CSAAGLSEGDTQYF. The CDR3 nucleotides read TGCAGTGCTGCCGGACTCTCCGAGGGAGATACGCAGTATTTT.

This clonotype has just a few counts. The chain joins TRBV29-1 to TRBJ2-2; tentative D call: TRBD1 (6 bases). This CDR3 has 14 residues. Trimming took off 7 bases at V and 0 bases at J, with 12 bases between the two ends. Germline V CDR1 and CDR2: SQVTM, ANQGSEA. For the CDR3, the DNA is TGCAGCGCTAGGACAGCTACGAACACCGGGGAGCTGTTTTTT. This translates into CSARTATNTGELFF.

This clonotype was observed at least ten times. The chain has TRBV6-6 and TRBJ2-7; 9 bases map to TRBD2. Trimming at V came to 6 bases and at J to 7 bases, leaving 13 bases not matched to a gene. This CDR3 spans 15 amino acids. Germline-derived CDR1 and CDR2 are MNHNY and SVGAGI (reference sequence). CDR3 sequence reads: CASSPLVREGLEQYF. The CDR3 nucleotides are TGTGCCAGCAGCCCGTTGGTGCGGGAGGGCCTGGAGCAGTACTTC.

The chain employs TRBV2 and TRBJ1-6; no clear D gene. The V gene's germline CDR1 is SNHLY and CDR2 FYNNEI. This CDR3 comprises 12 residues. With 6 bases removed from V and 7 bases from J, the gap between germline ends came to 7 bases. The CDR3 protein is CASSLQNSPLHF. In DNA, the CDR3 is TGTGCCAGCAGCCTACAGAATTCACCCCTCCACTTT.

This clonotype showed up many times. Here the CDR3 DNA reads TGTGCCAGCAGCTTAAGAGCGGGAGGATATGAGCAGTTCTTC. It codes for CASSLRAGGYEQFF. The rearrangement joins TRBV7-2 to TRBJ2-1; 9 bases line up with TRBD2. The CDR3 length is 14 residues. Germline V CDR1 and CDR2: SGHTA, FQGNSA. V lost 2 bases, J lost 8 bases, and 4 bases stayed unmatched.

A note on this clonotype: A much larger clone differs by one base, so this may be a read error. V gene TRBV28 combines with J gene TRBJ2-7; the D is unclear. CDR1 is MDHEN and CDR2 is SYDVKM in the germline V gene. The CDR3 totals 14 residues. The V end lost 2 bases, the J end lost 0 bases, and 8 bases lay between the germline ends. This CDR3 is CASSLTASSYEQYF. CDR3 nucleotide sequence: TGTGCCAGCAGTTTAACAGCCAGCTCCTACGAGCAGTACTTC.

Worth noting for this clonotype: A single base separates this from a much larger clone, so it may be a read error. The chain employs TRBV5-1 and TRBJ2-5; 10 nucleotides align to TRBD2. The CDR3 has 12 residues. The junction had 2 bases not matched to a gene; V was cut back by 7 bases and J by 5 bases. Germline loops: CDR1 SGHRS, CDR2 YFSETQ. This CDR3 reads CASYSGGETQYF. The CDR3 DNA reads as TGCGCCAGCTATAGCGGGGGGGAGACCCAGTACTTC. Based on the CDR3 plus reference TRBV5-1 and TRBJ2-5, the full variable domain is KAGVTQTPRYLIKTRGQQVTLSCSPISGHRSVSWYQQTPGQGLQFLFEYFSETQRNKGNFPGRFSGRQFSNSRSEMNVSTLELGDSALYLCASYSGGETQYFGPGTRLLVL.

The chain is built from TRBV2 and TRBJ2-1; perhaps TRBD1 as D (6 bases). The CDR3 is made up of 13 amino acids. V was cut by 3 bases and J by 9 bases, with 12 bases left in between. Germline CDR1 and CDR2: SNHLY and FYNNEI. CDR3 amino acids: CASSEDRAVEQFF. The DNA for the CDR3 is TGTGCCAGCAGTGAGGACAGAGCCGTTGAGCAGTTCTTC.

This clonotype was recorded at least ten times. V is TRBV20-1 and J is TRBJ2-7; 7 nucleotides match TRBD2. Trimming took 1 base from V and 2 from J; bases not matched to a gene: 11. The CDR3 loop spans 16 amino acids. Germline-derived CDR1 and CDR2 are DFQATT and SNEGSKA (reference sequence). CDR3 coding DNA: TGCAGTGCTAGAGGGATCCTAGCGGAGACCCCCTACGAGCAGTACTTC. It codes for CSARGILAETPYEQYF.

This clonotype was seen many times. This rearrangement joins TRBV27 to TRBJ1-1, with D unclear. Trimming left V 3 bases short and J 1 base short, with 6 bases between. The CDR3 runs to 13 residues. Germline V CDR1 and CDR2: MNHEY, SMNVEV (reference sequence). In DNA, the CDR3 is TGTGCCAGCAGTTTCCAGAGGAACACTGAAGCTTTCTTT. It translates to CASSFQRNTEAFF.

Many counts were recorded for this clonotype. The chain couples TRBV7-9 to TRBJ2-1; D might be TRBD2 (5 bases). The CDR3 covers 13 residues. Trimming pared 6 bases from V and 3 bases from J, leaving 9 bases between. The germline CDR1 and CDR2 sequences are SEHNR and FQNEAQ (reference sequence). The CDR3 DNA reads as TGTGCCAGCAGTTCCGGGATCTACAATGAGCAGTTCTTC. This sequence encodes CASSSGIYNEQFF.

Many counts were recorded for this clonotype. The CDR3 DNA follows: TGTGCCAGCAGTCTAAGGGGAGGACAGGGAGTGGATGAGCAGTTCTTC. Amino acid sequence: CASSLRGGQGVDEQFF. The genes are TRBV12-3 or TRBV12-4 and TRBJ2-1; the match to TRBD1 covers 8 bases. The CDR3 runs to 16 residues. V trimming: 5 bases; J trimming: 8 bases; junction bases outside the gene matches: 14.

On this clonotype: At one of its ends the junction is not consistent with the germline gene, which may arise from a read error. The V and J genes are TRBV20-1 and TRBJ2-2; weak D call: TRBD1 (6 bases). This CDR3 contains 14 residues. The germline V gene has CDR1 DFQATT and CDR2 SNEGSKA (reference sequence). CDR3 region: CSVRGRSNTRELFF. The DNA for the CDR3 is TGCAGTGTGAGGGGGAGATCAAACACCAGGGAGCTGTTTTTT.

Points on this clonotype: The conserved phenylalanine or tryptophan is not found at the CDR3 terminus, so this likely reflects a read error. No DNA is shown, since the ends of the CDR3 on it are uncertain; the CDR3 is the one TCRdb lists. V and J are TRBV29-1 and TRBJ2-7; TRBD2 was called by the table and not checked on the DNA. The germline V gene has CDR1 SQVTM and CDR2 ANQGSEA. Inclusive of both ends, the CDR3 amounts to 13 amino acids. CDR3 region: CSVRTSGSYELYL.

This clonotype appeared many times. The rearrangement links TRBV12-3 or TRBV12-4 to TRBJ1-1; TRBD1 matches 8 bases. This CDR3 is 14 amino acids long. Germline trimming cut 5 bases from V and 4 bases from J; bases unmatched to any gene: 6. As DNA, the CDR3 is TGTGCCAGCAGTCTTAACACAGGGGGCACTGAAGCTTTCTTT. Protein sequence: CASSLNTGGTEAFF.

Of note for this clonotype: Because the CDR3 is missing its conserved closing phenylalanine or tryptophan, this is likely a read error. The rearrangement uses TRBV24-1 and TRBJ2-5; D call uncertain. CDR1 is KGHDR, CDR2 SFDVKD, per germline. The CDR3 totals 13 residues. V lost 1 base and J 5 bases, leaving 7 bases between the germline ends. The CDR3 coding sequence is TGTGCCACCAGTGATTTCCCTTTGGAGACCCAGTACATC. Amino acids: CATSDFPLETQYI.

This clonotype appeared many times. The gene calls are TRBV7-2 and TRBJ2-3; the match to TRBD2 covers 8 bases. CDR3 length: 14 amino acids. V lost 8 bases to trimming and J lost 3 bases; unmatched junction nucleotides: 7. The germline gives CDR1 SGHTA, CDR2 FQGNSA. CDR3 loop: CASQGSGRTDTQYF. CDR3 sequence (DNA): TGTGCCAGCCAGGGGAGCGGGAGAACAGATACGCAGTATTTT. The full variable domain, completed using reference TRBV7-2 and TRBJ2-3, is GAGVSQSPSNKVTEKGKDVELRCDPISGHTALYWYRQSLGQGLEFLIYFQGNSAPDKSGLPSDRFSAERTGGSVSTLTIQRTQQEDSAVYLCASQGSGRTDTQYFGPGTRLTVL.

This clonotype has a handful of counts. The chain links TRBV18 to TRBJ1-1; 8 nucleotides agree with TRBD1. Losses at the gene ends were 2 bases for V and 11 bases for J; bases not matched to a gene: 10. The CDR3 sequence is 14 residues long. The germline gives CDR1 KGHSH, CDR2 LQKENI. Here the CDR3 reads CASSPTAGGSSAFF. In nucleotides, the CDR3 is TGTGCCAGCTCACCAACCGCAGGGGGCTCCTCCGCTTTCTTT.

This clonotype was observed at least ten times. The chain carries TRBV10-1 and TRBJ2-1; tentatively, D is TRBD2 (6 bases). The CDR3 length is 13 residues. Trimming stripped 8 bases from V and 8 bases from J, with 16 bases between. The germline V gene encodes CDR1 WNHNN and CDR2 SYGVQD (reference sequence). CDR3 nucleotides: TGCGCCAGCGGAGAGGGAGGCAGAGATGAGCAGTTCTTC. Protein sequence: CASGEGGRDEQFF.

This clonotype came up many times. The V and J genes are TRBV28 and TRBJ1-5, with D perhaps TRBD1 (5 bases). Germline CDR1 MDHEN, CDR2 SYDVKM. The CDR3 is 15 residues long. Deletions cut 5 bases from V and 6 bases from J, with 17 bases between. The CDR3 region is CASSPPRGSGQPQHF. The CDR3 DNA is TGTGCCAGCAGTCCCCCAAGGGGTTCGGGTCAGCCCCAGCATTTT. The full variable domain, with the rest looked up from reference TRBV28 and TRBJ1-5, is DVKVTQSSRYLVKRTGEKVFLECVQDMDHENMFWYRQDPGLGLRLIYFSYDVKMKEKGDIPEGYSVSREKKERFSLILESASTNQTSMYLCASSPPRGSGQPQHFGDGTRLSIL.

In this sample, this clonotype turned up many times. The CDR3 is CSVEEGGARGYNEQFF. Written as DNA, the CDR3 is TGCAGCGTTGAAGAAGGGGGGGCTAGAGGCTACAATGAGCAGTTCTTC. The chain carries TRBV29-1 and TRBJ2-1; D is perhaps TRBD2 (7 bases). Deletions cut 0 bases from V and 3 bases from J, with 15 bases between. In germline, CDR1 is SQVTM, CDR2 ANQGSEA. The CDR3 has 16 amino acids.

This clonotype was detected many times. The junction departs from germline at one end; a sequencing error may be responsible. The V gene is TRBV6-6, the J gene TRBJ2-1; the D gene is possibly TRBD1 (5 bases). Germline CDR1 and CDR2: MNHNY and SVGAGI (reference sequence). The CDR3 has 16 residues. The DNA of the CDR3 is TGTGCCAGCTACCCAACAGGCGCCCTCTCCGACAATGAGCAGTTCTTC. Translation: CASYPTGALSDNEQFF.

About this clonotype: A single base separates this from a much larger clone, so it may be a read error. The chain is built from TRBV19 and TRBJ2-2, with D perhaps matching TRBD1 or TRBD2 (6 bases each). In germline, CDR1 is LNHDA, CDR2 SQIVND (reference sequence). The CDR3 covers 16 residues. The CDR3 reads CASSSRRGRYTRELFF. CDR3 sequence (DNA): TGTGCCAGTAGTAGTCGGAGGGGGAGGTACACCCGGGAGCTGTTTTTT. The entire variable domain, with the rest obtained from reference TRBV19 and TRBJ2-2, is as follows: DGGITQSPKYLFRKEGQNVTLSCEQNLNHDAMYWYRQDPGQGLRLIYYSQIVNDFQKGDIAEGYSVSREKKESFPLTVTSAQKNPTAFYLCASSSRRGRYTRELFFGEGSRLTVL.